The present T cell receptor beta chain was sequenced within a study of CD4 T cells in relation to SARS-CoV-2 and coronaviruses. The wider study: ViraFEST: roughly 10-day antigen culture of PBMCs, then TCR beta CDR3 sequencing. Negative control cultures got HIV-1 Nef peptides or no peptide. General observations from the study: This crossreactivity analysis covered spike protein alone, no other viral proteins.

Measured with immunoSEQ multiplex PCR; TCRdb has only the in-frame clones, and not every one. The table shows 10,000 to 11,000 clones, with around 80% occurring only once. CDR3 length: 14 residues. The germline CDR1 and CDR2 sequences are SGDLS and YYNGEE. V was pared by 2 bases and J by 3 bases, with 9 bases between. Unexposed donor CD4+ T cells date from 2011-2018, before the COVID-19 pandemic. After around nine days of culture, CD4+ T cells were isolated. Cells permitting, SARS-CoV-2 S/N and four cold-coronavirus spikes were tested on unexposed-donor CD4+ T cells. In the case of this clone: The antigen is unknown.

Sequenced input: CD4+ T cells from PBMCs, cultured in vitro. The source of this sequence is a human donor in good health. This chain uses TRBV9 with TRBJ2-1; D gene uncertain. The CDR3 coding sequence is TGTGCCAGCAGCGTCCAAACTGGCTACAATGAGCAGTTCTTC. Protein sequence: CASSVQTGYNEQFF.